These 31 T cell receptor beta chains were all obtained from the same sample, sequenced in a study of blood T cell repertoires in COVID-19. Measured with immunoSEQ multiplex PCR; TCRdb has only the in-frame clones, and not every one. The sample lists some 130,000 clones, more than 60% seen once, with under 2.5% in the top ten. Sequences were obtained from peripheral blood. The source is a woman in her seventies with acute or convalescent COVID-19.

This chain links TRBV7-8 with TRBJ1-1; D is undetermined. Germline-derived CDR1 and CDR2 are SGHVS and FQNEAQ. The V end lost 1 base, the J end lost 5 bases, and 8 bases lay between the germline ends. This CDR3 spans 13 amino acids. The CDR3 DNA is TGTGCCAGCAGCTTAGGTCTGGAGACTGAAGCTTTCTTT. This encodes CASSLGLETEAFF.

The V call is TRBV11-2, the J call TRBJ2-5; a possible D gene is TRBD1 (5 bases). Deletions cut 6 bases from V and 7 bases from J, with 9 bases between. Germline values: CDR1 SGHAT, CDR2 FQNNGV. The CDR3 spans 11 residues. CDR3 in amino acids: CASRQALTQYF. The DNA of the CDR3 is TGTGCCAGCAGACAGGCTCTGACCCAGTACTTC.

The chain has TRBV3-1 (or the pseudogene TRBV3-2) and TRBJ2-7; 13 bases align to TRBD2. V was pared by 4 bases and J by 6 bases, with 6 bases of the junction left unmatched. Germline V CDR1 and CDR2: LGHDT, YNNKEL (reference sequence). This CDR3 has 15 residues. CDR3 sequence reads: CASSLTSGRALEQYF. CDR3 DNA: TGTGCCAGCAGCCTCACTAGCGGGAGGGCCCTCGAGCAGTACTTC.

The rearrangement links TRBV10-1 to TRBJ2-2; D perhaps matches TRBD2 (5 bases). Germline CDR1 is WNHNN and CDR2 is SYGVQD (reference sequence). V lost 6 bases to trimming and J lost 8 bases, with 10 bases between them. CDR3 length: 12 residues. In nucleotides, the CDR3 is TGCGCCAGCAGAGCGGTTCAAGGGGAGCTGTTTTTT. It codes for CASRAVQGELFF.

The chain has TRBV6-2 or TRBV6-3 and TRBJ2-1; 14 positions match TRBD2. The CDR3 extends over 18 amino acids. Per germline, CDR1 MNHEY and CDR2 SVGEGT. V was pared by 2 bases and J by 8 bases, with 11 bases of the junction left unmatched. The CDR3 nucleotides read TGTGCCAGCAGTTACCCGTTAAGTAGACTAGCGGGAGGGTATGAGCAGTTCTTC. Translating gives CASSYPLSRLAGGYEQFF.

This clone was detected only once. The chain carries TRBV28 and TRBJ1-2; D is uncertain. Germline lookup yields CDR1 MDHEN and CDR2 SYDVKM. The CDR3 is 13 amino acids. V was clipped by 10 bases and J by 3 bases, with 15 bases between them. The CDR3 sequence: CATNPGSHYGYTF. CDR3 bases: TGTGCCACCAATCCCGGGAGCCACTATGGCTACACCTTC.

Only one count was recorded for this clone. This sequence joins TRBV4-2 and TRBJ1-6; D is uncertain. This CDR3 has 18 amino acids. CDR1 is LGHNA and CDR2 is YNFKEQ in the germline V gene. Trimming cost V 0 bases and J 4 bases, with 16 bases left between them. DNA for the CDR3: TGTGCCAGCAGCCAAGATACCTCATCCGGGAGATATAATTCACCCCTCCACTTT. This encodes CASSQDTSSGRYNSPLHF.

This rearrangement joins TRBV7-2 to TRBJ1-4; D is unresolved. Per the germline V gene, CDR1 is SGHTA and CDR2 is FQGNSA. The CDR3 loop spans 15 amino acids. Trimming took off 5 bases at V and 8 bases at J, with 18 bases between the two ends. Written as DNA, the CDR3 is TGTGCCAGCAGCCAAAACGCGGGGTTCCAAGAAAAACTGTTTTTT. As protein: CASSQNAGFQEKLFF.

The chain recombines TRBV6-2 or TRBV6-3 with TRBJ2-1, with 9 bases aligning to TRBD2. CDR1 and CDR2 from the germline V gene are MNHEY and SVGEGT. The CDR3 has 14 amino acids. Losses at the gene ends were 6 bases for V and 5 bases for J; bases not matched to a gene: 5. The CDR3 sequence: CASRPRLADNEQFF. CDR3 in DNA: TGTGCCAGCAGACCTCGACTAGCGGACAATGAGCAGTTCTTC.

The V call is TRBV11-2, the J call TRBJ2-3; D is unclear. CDR1 and CDR2 from the germline V gene are SGHAT and FQNNGV. This CDR3 region has 15 residues. V shed 2 bases and J shed 0 bases, with 9 bases lying between them. The CDR3 loop is CASSLSLSSTDTQYF. Here the CDR3 DNA reads TGTGCCAGCAGCTTAAGCCTTTCAAGCACAGATACGCAGTATTTT.

This clone showed up just a few times. This chain links TRBV7-2 with TRBJ1-5; possibly TRBD1 for D (5 bases). V dropped 5 bases and J dropped 0 bases, with 11 bases sitting between them. The CDR3 is made up of 15 amino acids. Germline V CDR1 and CDR2: SGHTA, FQGNSA. The CDR3 region is CASSVQDYSNQPQHF. As DNA, the CDR3 is TGTGCCAGCAGCGTACAGGACTATAGCAATCAGCCCCAGCATTTT.

This chain uses TRBV19 with TRBJ2-4; tentative D call: TRBD1 (7 bases). The CDR3 is 12 residues long. Trimming took 10 bases from V and 7 from J, leaving 14 bases between them. The germline CDR1 and CDR2 sequences are LNHDA and SQIVND (reference sequence). CDR3 bases: TGTGCCACCGGCGCAGGGGGGAACATTCAGTACTTC. It specifies CATGAGGNIQYF.

The chain joins TRBV30 to TRBJ1-5; D gene uncertain. Trimming removed 0 bases at V and 4 bases at J, with 10 bases between. This CDR3 spans 14 amino acids. Germline V gene lookup returns CDR1 GTSNPN and CDR2 SVGIG (reference sequence). Here the CDR3 reads CAWSVPAANQPQHF. Here the CDR3 DNA reads TGTGCCTGGAGTGTACCGGCGGCTAATCAGCCCCAGCATTTT.

The chain combines TRBV5-4 with TRBJ2-2; 12 bases align to TRBD2. Germline assignment: CDR1 SGHNT and CDR2 YYREEE (reference sequence). The V gene end was trimmed by 1 base and the J gene end by 7 bases; junction bases not matched to a gene: 5. This CDR3 has 16 residues. CDR3 sequence (DNA): TGTGCCAGCAGCTTGCGTAGGACTAGCGGGAACGGGGAGCTGTTTTTT. Translated, it gives CASSLRRTSGNGELFF.

This chain joins TRBV11-2 and TRBJ1-2; 8 nucleotides line up with TRBD1. The CDR3 is 13 residues long. The V gene end was trimmed by 5 bases and the J gene end by 7 bases; junction bases not matched to a gene: 6. Germline loops: CDR1 SGHAT, CDR2 FQNNGV. The DNA of the CDR3 is TGTGCCAGCAGCACAATACAGGGGGGTGGCTACACCTTC. Its translation is CASSTIQGGGYTF.

The V call is TRBV4-1, the J call TRBJ2-4, with 7 bases identical to TRBD2. The V and J ends lost 0 bases and 8 bases, in that order; junction bases with no gene match: 10. The CDR3 totals 16 residues. The germline gives CDR1 MGHRA, CDR2 YSYEKL. CDR3: CASSQDREAGFDIQYF. In DNA, the CDR3 is TGCGCCAGCAGCCAAGATCGAGAAGCGGGGTTTGACATTCAGTACTTC.

This chain connects TRBV6-2 or TRBV6-3 to TRBJ2-5; the D gene is possibly TRBD1 (5 bases). With 4 bases removed from V and 0 bases from J, the gap between germline ends came to 18 bases. The CDR3 contains 17 residues. Germline V gene data show CDR1 as MNHEY and CDR2 as SVGEGT. CDR3 residues: CASSSPDSHPDQETQYF. The DNA of the CDR3 is TGTGCCAGCAGTTCCCCTGACAGCCACCCAGACCAAGAGACCCAGTACTTC.

In its sample, this clone was seen a few times. The rearrangement uses TRBV28 and TRBJ1-2; TRBD1 is a possible D gene (5 bases). The V end lost 3 bases, the J end lost 5 bases, and 10 bases lay between the germline ends. The CDR3 totals 13 residues. The V gene's germline CDR1 is MDHEN and CDR2 SYDVKM. CDR3 DNA: TGTGCCAGCAGTTTCCACGGACATTATGGCTACACCTTC. Its translation is CASSFHGHYGYTF.

The table lists this clone with a few counts. The V call is TRBV7-2, the J call TRBJ2-7; tentatively, D is TRBD2 (6 bases). Germline V CDR1 and CDR2: SGHTA, FQGNSA. The CDR3 sequence is 14 residues long. V shed 2 bases and J shed 6 bases, with 14 bases lying between them. The CDR3 coding sequence is TGTGCCAGCAGCTTAATGGGACTGGGCGGCGAGCAGTACTTC. The encoded protein is CASSLMGLGGEQYF.

This clone has a handful of counts. V is TRBV12-5 and J is TRBJ1-2; 7 bases are shared with TRBD1. V gave up 6 bases and J gave up 4 bases; unmatched junction bases: 8. The germline V gene has CDR1 LGHNT and CDR2 FRNRAP. This CDR3 has 14 residues. Here the CDR3 DNA reads TGTGCTAGTGGCAAGGAGGGGGCAGCCTATGGCTACACCTTC. This sequence encodes CASGKEGAAYGYTF.

This chain connects TRBV4-1 to TRBJ2-2; D ambiguous. This CDR3 region has 17 residues. Trimming left V 0 bases short and J 4 bases short, with 15 bases between. Germline V gene sequence: CDR1 MGHRA, CDR2 YSYEKL. CDR3 in DNA: TGCGCCAGCAGCCAAGATCCTCACAGTGTATTCACCGGGGAGCTGTTTTTT. It translates to CASSQDPHSVFTGELFF.

This clone was found a few times. V is TRBV4-1 and J is TRBJ2-7, with 8 positions matching TRBD1. Per the germline V gene, CDR1 is MGHRA and CDR2 is YSYEKL. The CDR3 is 15 residues long. V was clipped by 1 base and J by 4 bases; unmatched bases: 6. The CDR3, as DNA: TGCGCCAGCAGCCAAGCCTGGGGGACAGGTTACGAGCAGTACTTC. Its translation: CASSQAWGTGYEQYF.

The V and J genes are TRBV23-1 and TRBJ1-5; possible D gene TRBD1, 5 bases. TRBV23-1 is known as an ORF, though its function is uncertain. The CDR3 contains 17 residues. V lost 6 bases, J lost 0 bases, and 18 bases lay in between. The CDR3 DNA follows: TGCGCCAGCAGAGGGGAAACAATTCCCTATAGCAATCAGCCCCAGCATTTT. Its translation: CASRGETIPYSNQPQHF.

V and J are TRBV10-2 and TRBJ2-3; a weak D match, TRBD1 (6 bases). Trimming removed 5 bases from V and 3 bases from J, with 15 bases in between. This CDR3 has 15 amino acids. The germline CDR1 and CDR2 sequences are WSHSY and SAAADI. In DNA, the CDR3 is TGCGCCAGCAGTCCACAGGGTTCCGGTACAGATACGCAGTATTTT. Translated: CASSPQGSGTDTQYF.

The rearrangement links TRBV28 to TRBJ1-5; D gene uncertain. The CDR3 is 12 residues long. V lost 5 bases to trimming and J lost 9 bases, with 11 bases between them. Germline values: CDR1 MDHEN, CDR2 SYDVKM. Written as DNA, the CDR3 is TGTGCCAGCAGTCCTTTAGGAGGGCCCCAGCATTTT. Protein sequence: CASSPLGGPQHF.

This chain connects TRBV27 to TRBJ2-1; TRBD1 aligns across 8 bases. Germline CDR1 reads MNHEY; CDR2 reads SMNVEV (reference sequence). CDR3 length equals 15 residues. V dropped 5 bases and J dropped 4; count of bases not matched to a gene: 7. CDR3 DNA sequence: TGTGCCAGCAGTAACGGACAGGGTTCGTACAATGAGCAGTTCTTC. It encodes CASSNGQGSYNEQFF.

V is TRBV28 and J is TRBJ2-3; D is ambiguous. The germline V gene encodes CDR1 MDHEN and CDR2 SYDVKM. V lost 6 bases, J lost 2 bases, and 9 bases lay in between. The CDR3 extends over 13 amino acids. The CDR3, as DNA: TGTGCCAGCAGCTTTCGGTCCACAGATACGCAGTATTTT. Translating gives CASSFRSTDTQYF.

The chain joins TRBV18 to TRBJ1-1; a weak D match, TRBD1 (5 bases). The CDR3 sequence is 16 residues long. The V end lost 4 bases, the J end lost 0 bases, and 15 bases lay between the germline ends. Germline loops: CDR1 KGHSH, CDR2 LQKENI. Here the CDR3 reads CASSQTRVIVNTEAFF. The CDR3 DNA reads TGTGCCAGCTCACAGACCAGGGTTATTGTGAACACTGAAGCTTTCTTT.

Regarding this clone: This sample includes further DNA sequences coding for the same CDR3. The gene calls are TRBV5-1 and TRBJ1-3, with D maybe TRBD1 (5 bases). CDR1 is SGHRS, CDR2 YFSETQ, per germline. The CDR3 extends over 15 amino acids. V was shortened by 1 base and J by 2 bases, with 10 bases between the two germline ends. The CDR3, as DNA: TGCGCCAGCAGCTTGCGGCAGGGTGCTGGAAACACCATATATTTT. Translation: CASSLRQGAGNTIYF.

CDR3 sequence: CASREFREATKREGPYNEQFF. The CDR3 nucleotides are TGTGCCAGCAGAGAATTCAGGGAAGCTACGAAGCGGGAGGGTCCCTACAATGAGCAGTTCTTC. The chain employs TRBV21-1 and TRBJ2-1; the DNA was not compared with TRBD2, the D call given in the table. TRBV21-1 counts as a pseudogene. This CDR3 is built from 21 residues.

This clone was observed once. This chain connects TRBV10-2 to TRBJ1-2, with D uncertain. Germline-derived CDR1 and CDR2 are WSHSY and SAAADI. This CDR3 is built from 12 residues. Trimming removed 3 bases from V and 3 bases from J, with 5 bases in between. DNA for the CDR3: TGCGCCAGCAGTGAACAGTACTATGGCTACACCTTC. It is translated as CASSEQYYGYTF.